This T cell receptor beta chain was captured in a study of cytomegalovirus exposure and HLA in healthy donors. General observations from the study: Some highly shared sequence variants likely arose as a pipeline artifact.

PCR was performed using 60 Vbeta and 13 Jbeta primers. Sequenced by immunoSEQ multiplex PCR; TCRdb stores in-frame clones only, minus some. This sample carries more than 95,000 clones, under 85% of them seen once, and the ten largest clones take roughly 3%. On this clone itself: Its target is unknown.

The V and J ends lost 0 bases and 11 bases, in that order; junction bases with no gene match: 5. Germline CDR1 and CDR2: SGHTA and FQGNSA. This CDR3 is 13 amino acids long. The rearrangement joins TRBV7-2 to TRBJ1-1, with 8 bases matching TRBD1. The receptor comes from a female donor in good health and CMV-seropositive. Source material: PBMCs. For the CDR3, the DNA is TGTGCCAGCAGCTTAGCCCTGACAGGGGCGGCTTTCTTT. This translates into CASSLALTGAAFF.